This TCR beta chain stems from a study of CD8 T cells in ankylosing spondylitis. The V gene's germline CDR1 is DFQATT and CDR2 SNEGSKA (reference sequence). V gave up 5 bases and J gave up 5 bases; unmatched junction bases: 6. CDR3 length: 15 residues. Worth noting for this clonotype: Its specificity is not known.

General study results and limits: Earlier authors reported some of these motif variants in reactive arthritis synovial fluid and blood. Several highly homologous variants made up a TCR beta motif, and this motif appeared characteristic of ankylosing spondylitis blood.

The authors made TCR beta libraries by quantitative 5'-RACE with molecular barcodes. TCRdb ran MiXCR on the 5' RACE reads and lists one entry per CDR3 protein. The sample holds around 430,000 distinct CDR3 sequences, 17% seen once. The chain is built from TRBV20-1 and TRBJ2-3, with 14 bases fitting TRBD2. This clonotype originated in a male donor with ankylosing spondylitis. Sample: blood, either unsorted or a sorted T cell fraction (not recorded which). In DNA form, the CDR3 reads TGCAGTGCTGACACCGGGACTAGCGGGAGAGATACGCAGTATTTT. Its protein is CSADTGTSGRDTQYF.